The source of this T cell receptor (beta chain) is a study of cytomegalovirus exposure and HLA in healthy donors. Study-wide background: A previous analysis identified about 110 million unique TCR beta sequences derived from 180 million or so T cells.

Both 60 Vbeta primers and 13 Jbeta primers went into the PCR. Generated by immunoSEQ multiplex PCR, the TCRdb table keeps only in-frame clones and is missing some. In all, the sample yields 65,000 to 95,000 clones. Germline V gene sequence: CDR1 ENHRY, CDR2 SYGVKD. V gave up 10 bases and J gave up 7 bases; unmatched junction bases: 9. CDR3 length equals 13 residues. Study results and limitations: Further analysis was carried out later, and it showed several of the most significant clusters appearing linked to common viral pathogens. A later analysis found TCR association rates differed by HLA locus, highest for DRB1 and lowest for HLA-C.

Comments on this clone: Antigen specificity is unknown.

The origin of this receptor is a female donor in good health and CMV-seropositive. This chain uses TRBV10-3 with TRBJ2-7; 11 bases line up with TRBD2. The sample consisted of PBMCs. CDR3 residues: CATRGLAAREQYF. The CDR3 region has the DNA TGTGCCACCAGGGGACTAGCGGCTCGAGAGCAGTACTTC.